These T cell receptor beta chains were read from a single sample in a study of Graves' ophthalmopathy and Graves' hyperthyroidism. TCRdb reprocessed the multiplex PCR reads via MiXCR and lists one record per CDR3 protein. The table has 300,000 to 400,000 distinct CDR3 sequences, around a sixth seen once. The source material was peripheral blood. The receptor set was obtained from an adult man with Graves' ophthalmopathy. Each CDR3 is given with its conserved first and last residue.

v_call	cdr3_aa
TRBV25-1	CASSVGQGLQETQYF
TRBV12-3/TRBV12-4	CASSPTKQPQHF
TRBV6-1	CASSWGAEVGTEAFF
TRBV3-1	CASSQVNYPGELFF
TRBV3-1	CASSQEGTSGRANGELFF
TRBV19	CASSPKLTGSHYTGELFF
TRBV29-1	CSVVGKVNTEAFF
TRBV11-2	CASSLGEVGQETQYF
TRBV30	CAWSLQEKSPLHF
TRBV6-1	CASSRLYVGGRQETQYF
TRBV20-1	CSAKLYLAGVQDYEQYF
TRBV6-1	CASSETGTGGRANQPQHF
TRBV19	CASNADRADYTF
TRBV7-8	CASSLVDRGTSYEQYF
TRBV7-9	CASIREGQYEQYF
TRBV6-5	CASSSGGNGIWDEQYF
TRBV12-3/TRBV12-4	CASSFRSTGGEQYF
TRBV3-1	CASSPTGGRETQYF
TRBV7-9	CASSLVGGQNYEQYF
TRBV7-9	CASSTTQVSNTEAFF
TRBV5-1	CASKGSETGELFF
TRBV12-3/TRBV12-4	CATKPGAGTEAFF
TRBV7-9	CASSLSYSTYEQYF
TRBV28	CASSLFKGMNTEAFF
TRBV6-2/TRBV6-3	CASSSRPLRHPSGELFF
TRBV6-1	CATMIGRQNTEAFF
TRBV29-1	CSVDRTGGNTEAFF
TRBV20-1	CSARPGTAYEQYF
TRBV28	CASSLAGRSDEQYF
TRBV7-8	CASSPNTGTYEQYF
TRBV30	CARGGYGYTF
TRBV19	CASSRTDNSNQPQHF
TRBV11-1	CASSLDRDPTRPYEQYF
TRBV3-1	CASGPGYIYGYTF
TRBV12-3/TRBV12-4	CASSYSTGVNTEAFF
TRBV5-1	CASSLSGRNTGELFF
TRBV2	CASSPRGQGVGTEAFF
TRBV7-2	CASSLEAGSYEQYF
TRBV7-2	CASSAGAAPGAFF
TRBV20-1	CSARDRGGRETQYF
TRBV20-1	CSARDLANFQETQYF
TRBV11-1	CASSEFSSGLYEQYF
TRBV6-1	CASSVSWGPSGYTF
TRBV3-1	CASSPNFYEQYF
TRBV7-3	CASSQFQGDTEAFF
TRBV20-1	CSAPDRGGYTF
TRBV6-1	CASADRANNQPQHF
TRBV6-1	CASSESYGANYGYTF
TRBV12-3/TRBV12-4	CASRQGAQPQHF
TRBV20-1	CSASTGSGQPQHF